The source of this T cell receptor beta chain is a study of CD8 T cells in Susac syndrome. Findings and caveats of the study: A relatively small number of individuals underwent TCR sequencing and HLA analysis.

Random-hexamer reverse transcription was applied to roughly 0.5 to 1 ug RNA. The amplification used immunoSEQ multiplex PCR on TCR beta CDR3; it spanned 54 Vbeta and 13 Jbeta. Each CDR3 protein gets one entry after TCRdb re-called the immunoSEQ multiplex PCR reads with MiXCR. The sample carries fewer than 150,000 distinct CDR3 sequences, 94% recorded once. There are 10 residues in the CDR3. Germline V gene lookup returns CDR1 SEHNR and CDR2 FQNEAQ (reference sequence). Deletions cut 7 bases from V and 3 bases from J, with 4 bases between. Regarding this clonotype: Its specificity is not known.

High-throughput TCR beta sequencing covered peripheral CD8+ and CD4+ T cells. The authors negatively isolated CD8+ and CD4+ T cells and FACS-enriched TEMRA cells. This sequence originates from a human donor in good health. Sequencing was performed on CD8+ T cells from PBMCs. The chain is built from TRBV7-9 and TRBJ2-7; D remains ambiguous. The chain's CDR3 is CASMGYEQYF. The CDR3, as DNA: TGTGCCAGCATGGGCTACGAGCAGTACTTC.